This T cell receptor beta chain emerged from a study of T cell responses to AZD1222 COVID-19 vaccine. This clone was recorded once. As yet, its antigen is unknown. Study-level results: Spike-specific TCR breadth and depth rose after two AZD1222 doses. Every sample of the repertoires postdated the peak T cell response. Targeting of unmutated variant regions was reportedly seen in nearly half of spike-specific TCRs.

Sequencing was performed with immunoSEQ multiplex PCR; in TCRdb, only in-frame clones are kept and a portion is missing. This sample has about 150,000 clones, with over 75% found just once. The CDR3 has 12 residues. V lost 5 bases to trimming and J lost 10 bases, with 12 bases between them. Germline V gene lookup returns CDR1 KGHSH and CDR2 LQKENI. The sequence was obtained from an adult in good health. The V and J genes are TRBV18 and TRBJ2-1, with no clear D. The sequenced sample was peripheral blood, obtained on day 0 of AZD1222 vaccination. The CDR3 spells CASSNSPIEQFF. For the CDR3, the DNA is TGTGCCAGCTCAAATTCACCCATAGAGCAGTTCTTC.